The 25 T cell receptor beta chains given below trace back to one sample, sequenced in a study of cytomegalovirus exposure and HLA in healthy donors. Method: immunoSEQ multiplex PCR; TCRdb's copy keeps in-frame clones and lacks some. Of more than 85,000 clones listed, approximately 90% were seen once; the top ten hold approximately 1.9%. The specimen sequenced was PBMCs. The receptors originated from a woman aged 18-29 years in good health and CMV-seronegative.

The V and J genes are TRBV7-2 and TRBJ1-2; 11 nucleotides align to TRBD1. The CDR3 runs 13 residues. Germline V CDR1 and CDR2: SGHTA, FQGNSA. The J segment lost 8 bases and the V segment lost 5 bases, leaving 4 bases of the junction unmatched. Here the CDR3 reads CASSLGTGGGYTF. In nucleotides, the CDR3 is TGTGCCAGCAGCCTTGGGACAGGGGGAGGCTACACCTTC.

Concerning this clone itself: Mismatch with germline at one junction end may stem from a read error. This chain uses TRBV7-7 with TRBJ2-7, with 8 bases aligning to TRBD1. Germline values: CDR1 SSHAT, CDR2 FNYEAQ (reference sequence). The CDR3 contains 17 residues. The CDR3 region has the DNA TGTGCTAGCAGCCAACGGAGAGGACAGGGTCGCGCCTACGAGCAGTACTTC. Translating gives CASSQRRGQGRAYEQYF.

CDR3 bases: TGCGCCAGCAGCCAGATGCCCCCAACAGGGAACTATGGCTACACCTTC. Translating gives CASSQMPPTGNYGYTF. This chain links TRBV4-1 with TRBJ1-2, with D perhaps TRBD1 (6 bases). The germline V and J ends were trimmed by 3 bases and 2 bases, with 16 bases remaining between them. Germline CDR1 and CDR2: MGHRA and YSYEKL. The CDR3 totals 16 residues.

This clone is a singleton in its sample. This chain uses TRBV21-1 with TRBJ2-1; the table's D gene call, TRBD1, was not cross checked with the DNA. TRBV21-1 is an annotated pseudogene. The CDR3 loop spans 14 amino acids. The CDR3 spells CASRQQARENEQFF. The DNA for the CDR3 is TGTGCCAGCAGACAACAGGCCAGGGAAAATGAGCAGTTCTTC.

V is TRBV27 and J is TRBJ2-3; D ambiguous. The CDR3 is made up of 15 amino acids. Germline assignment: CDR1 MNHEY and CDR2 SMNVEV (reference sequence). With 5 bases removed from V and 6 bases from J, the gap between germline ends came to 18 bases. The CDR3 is CASSPIIADWDTQYF. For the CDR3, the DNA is TGTGCCAGCAGTCCCATTATAGCCGATTGGGATACGCAGTATTTT.

The CDR3: CASRPRLAGAYEQYF. For the CDR3, the DNA is TGTGCCAGCAGGCCCAGACTAGCGGGAGCTTACGAGCAGTACTTC. The V gene is TRBV7-2, the J gene TRBJ2-7, with 12 bases matching TRBD2. V lost 6 bases and J lost 4; bases outside the gene matches: 7. Germline CDR1 is SGHTA and CDR2 is FQGNSA. This CDR3 has 15 residues.

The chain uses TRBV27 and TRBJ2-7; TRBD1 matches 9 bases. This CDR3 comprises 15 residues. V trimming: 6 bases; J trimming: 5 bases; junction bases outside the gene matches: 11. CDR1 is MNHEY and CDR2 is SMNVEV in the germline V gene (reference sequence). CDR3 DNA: TGTGCCAGCAGCTCTCCGGGACAGGGTTTCCACGAGCAGTACTTC. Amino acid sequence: CASSSPGQGFHEQYF.

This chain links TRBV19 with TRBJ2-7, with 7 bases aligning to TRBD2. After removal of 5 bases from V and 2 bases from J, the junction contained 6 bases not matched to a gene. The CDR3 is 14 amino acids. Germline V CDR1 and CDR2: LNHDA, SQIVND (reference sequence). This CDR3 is CASSPARGAYEQYF. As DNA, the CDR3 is TGTGCCAGTAGTCCTGCCCGGGGGGCCTACGAGCAGTACTTC. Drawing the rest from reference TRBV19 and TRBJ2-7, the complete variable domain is DGGITQSPKYLFRKEGQNVTLSCEQNLNHDAMYWYRQDPGQGLRLIYYSQIVNDFQKGDIAEGYSVSREKKESFPLTVTSAQKNPTAFYLCASSPARGAYEQYFGPGTRLTVT.

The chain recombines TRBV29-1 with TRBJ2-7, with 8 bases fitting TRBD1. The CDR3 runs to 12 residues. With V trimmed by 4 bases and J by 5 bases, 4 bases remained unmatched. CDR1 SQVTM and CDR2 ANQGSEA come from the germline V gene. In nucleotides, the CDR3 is TGCAGCGTTGGAACAGGGGGACACGAGCAGTACTTC. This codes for CSVGTGGHEQYF.

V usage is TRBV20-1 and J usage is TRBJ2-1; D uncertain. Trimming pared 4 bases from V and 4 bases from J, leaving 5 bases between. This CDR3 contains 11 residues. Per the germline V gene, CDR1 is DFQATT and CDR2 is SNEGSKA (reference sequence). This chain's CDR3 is CSAIRYNEQFF. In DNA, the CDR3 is TGCAGTGCTATCCGGTACAATGAGCAGTTCTTC.

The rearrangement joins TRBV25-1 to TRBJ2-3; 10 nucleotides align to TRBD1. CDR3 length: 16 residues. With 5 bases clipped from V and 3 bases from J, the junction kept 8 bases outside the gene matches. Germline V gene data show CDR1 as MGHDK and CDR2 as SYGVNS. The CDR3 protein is CASSPPTGGSTDTQYF. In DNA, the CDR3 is TGTGCCAGCAGTCCGCCGACAGGGGGCAGTACAGATACGCAGTATTTT.

The CDR3 is CASSLLPQDGLLYEQYF. CDR3 sequence (DNA): TGTGCCAGCAGCTTACTTCCACAGGATGGGCTCTTGTACGAGCAGTACTTC. This rearrangement joins TRBV5-4 to TRBJ2-7; D may be TRBD1 (5 bases). CDR1 is SGHNT and CDR2 is YYREEE in the germline V gene (reference sequence). The CDR3 loop spans 17 amino acids. Trimming pared 2 bases from V and 4 bases from J, leaving 22 bases between. The full variable domain, completed using reference TRBV5-4 and TRBJ2-7, is ETGVTQSPTHLIKTRGQQVTLRCSSQSGHNTVSWYQQALGQGPQFIFQYYREEENGRGNFPPRFSGLQFPNYSSELNVNALELDDSALYLCASSLLPQDGLLYEQYFGPGTRLTVT.

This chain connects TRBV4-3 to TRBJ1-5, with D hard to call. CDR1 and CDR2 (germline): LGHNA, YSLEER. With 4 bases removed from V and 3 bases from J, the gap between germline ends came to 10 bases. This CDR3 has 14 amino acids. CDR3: CASSPELFNQPQHF. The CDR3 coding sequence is TGCGCCAGCAGCCCCGAGTTGTTCAATCAGCCCCAGCATTTT.

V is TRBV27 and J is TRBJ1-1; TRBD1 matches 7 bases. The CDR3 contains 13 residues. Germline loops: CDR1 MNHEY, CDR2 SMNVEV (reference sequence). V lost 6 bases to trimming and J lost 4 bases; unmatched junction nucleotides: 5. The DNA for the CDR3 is TGTGCCAGCAGACCGACAGGGTCCACTGAAGCTTTCTTT. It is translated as CASRPTGSTEAFF.

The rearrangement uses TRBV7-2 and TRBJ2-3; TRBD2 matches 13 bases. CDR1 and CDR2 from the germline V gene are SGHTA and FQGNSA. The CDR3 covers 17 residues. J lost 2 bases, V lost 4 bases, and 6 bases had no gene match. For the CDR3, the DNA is TGTGCCAGCAGCTCCCCGACTAGCGGGAGGTACACAGATACGCAGTATTTT. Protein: CASSSPTSGRYTDTQYF.

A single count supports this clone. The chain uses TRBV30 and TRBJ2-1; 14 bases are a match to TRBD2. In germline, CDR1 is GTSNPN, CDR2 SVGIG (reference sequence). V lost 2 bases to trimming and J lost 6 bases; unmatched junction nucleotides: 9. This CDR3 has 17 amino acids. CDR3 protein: CAWSSRLAGGPGNEQFF. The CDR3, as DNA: TGTGCCTGGAGTTCCCGACTAGCGGGGGGGCCGGGCAATGAGCAGTTCTTC. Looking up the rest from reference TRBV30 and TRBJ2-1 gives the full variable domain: SQTIHQWPATLVQPVGSPLSLECTVEGTSNPNLYWYRQAAGRGLQLLFYSVGIGQISSEVPQNLSASRPQDRQFILSSKKLLLSDSGFYLCAWSSRLAGGPGNEQFFGPGTRLTVL.

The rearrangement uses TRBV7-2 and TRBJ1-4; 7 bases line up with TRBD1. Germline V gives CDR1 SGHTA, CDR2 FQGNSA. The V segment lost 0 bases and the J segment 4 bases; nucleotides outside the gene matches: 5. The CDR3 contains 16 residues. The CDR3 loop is CASSLAPGQFNEKLFF. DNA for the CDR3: TGTGCCAGCAGCTTAGCGCCGGGACAGTTTAATGAAAAACTGTTTTTT.

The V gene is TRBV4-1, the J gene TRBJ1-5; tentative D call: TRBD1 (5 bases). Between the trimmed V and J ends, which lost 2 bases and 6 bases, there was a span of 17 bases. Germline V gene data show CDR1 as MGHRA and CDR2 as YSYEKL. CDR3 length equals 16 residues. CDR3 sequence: CASSQLTRVRGQPQHF. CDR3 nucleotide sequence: TGCGCCAGCAGCCAACTAACCAGGGTTAGAGGTCAGCCCCAGCATTTT.

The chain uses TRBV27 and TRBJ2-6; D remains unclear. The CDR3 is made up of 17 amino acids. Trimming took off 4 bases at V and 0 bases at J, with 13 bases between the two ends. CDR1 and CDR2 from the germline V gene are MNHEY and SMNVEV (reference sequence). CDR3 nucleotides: TGTGCCAGCAGTTCGACGGAGTCCCTCTCTGGGGCCAACGTCCTGACTTTC. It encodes CASSSTESLSGANVLTF.

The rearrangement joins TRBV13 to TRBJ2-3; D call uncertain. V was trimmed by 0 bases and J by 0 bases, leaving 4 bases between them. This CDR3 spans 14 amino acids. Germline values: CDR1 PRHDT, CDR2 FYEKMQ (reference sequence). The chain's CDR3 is CASSLGTSTDTQYF. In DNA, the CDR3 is TGTGCCAGCAGCTTAGGGACTAGCACAGATACGCAGTATTTT.

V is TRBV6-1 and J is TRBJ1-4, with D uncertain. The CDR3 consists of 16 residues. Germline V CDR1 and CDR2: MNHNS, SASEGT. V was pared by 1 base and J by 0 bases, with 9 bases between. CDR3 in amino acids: CASSEVRAATNEKLFF. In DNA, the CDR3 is TGTGCCAGCAGTGAAGTGAGGGCAGCAACTAATGAAAAACTGTTTTTT.

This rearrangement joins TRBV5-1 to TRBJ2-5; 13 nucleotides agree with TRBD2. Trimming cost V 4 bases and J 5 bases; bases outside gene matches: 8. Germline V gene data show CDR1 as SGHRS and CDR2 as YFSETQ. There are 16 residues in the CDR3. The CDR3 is CASSRGLAGDLETQYF. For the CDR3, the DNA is TGCGCCAGCAGCCGCGGACTAGCGGGAGATCTGGAGACCCAGTACTTC.

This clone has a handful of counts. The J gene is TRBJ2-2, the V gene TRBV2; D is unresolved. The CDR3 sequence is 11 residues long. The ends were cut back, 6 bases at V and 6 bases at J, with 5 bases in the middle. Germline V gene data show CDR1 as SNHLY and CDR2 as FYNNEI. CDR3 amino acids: CASSPSGELFF. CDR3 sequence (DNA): TGTGCCAGCAGCCCGTCCGGGGAGCTGTTTTTT.

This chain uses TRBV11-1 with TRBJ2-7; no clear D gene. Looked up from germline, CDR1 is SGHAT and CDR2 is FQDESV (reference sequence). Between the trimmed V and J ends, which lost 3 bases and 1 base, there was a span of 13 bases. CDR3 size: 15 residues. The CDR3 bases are TGTGCCAGCAGCTTTCGAGGTTACCGTTCCTACGAGCAGTACTTC. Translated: CASSFRGYRSYEQYF.

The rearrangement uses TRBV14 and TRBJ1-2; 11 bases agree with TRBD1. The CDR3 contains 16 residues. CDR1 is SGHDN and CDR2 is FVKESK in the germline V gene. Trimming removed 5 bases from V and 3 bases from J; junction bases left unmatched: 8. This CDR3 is CASSGWTGGNDYGYTF. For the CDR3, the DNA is TGTGCCAGCAGCGGCTGGACAGGGGGCAATGACTATGGCTACACCTTC.